The rows below give T cell receptor beta chains drawn from one sample of a study of OX40 agonist ivuxolimab in advanced cancers. The data were produced by immunoSEQ multiplex PCR, yet TCRdb's version contains in-frame clones alone and is incomplete. The table has about 20,000 clones, approximately 87% seen once. The sample in question was CD4+ or CD8+ T cells sorted from blood, obtained in a trial of the OX40 agonist ivuxolimab. Receptors were obtained from an adult with an advanced solid tumor such as melanoma, head and neck, liver or kidney cancer. Each CDR3 is given with its conserved first and last residue. The D gene is left open where the match is weak. Rows give clone size only sometimes, using once, few, many, or a class for an expanded clone.

NA,TRBV13,TRBJ2-2,TRBD2,TGTGCCAGCAGCCCGGGGGGGGCGAACACCGGGGAGCTGTTTTTT,CASSPGGANTGELFF
NA,TRBV11-2,TRBJ1-4,TRBD1,TGTGCCAGCAGCTTAGCAGGGGGTAGTGAAAAACTGTTTTTT,CASSLAGGSEKLFF
NA,TRBV6-5,TRBJ1-1,NA,TGTGCCAGCACCGATCAGACGAACACTGAAGCTTTCTTT,CASTDQTNTEAFF
NA,TRBV6-1,TRBJ1-1,TRBD1,TGTGCCAGCAGGGACAGGGCTGAGAACACTGAAGCTTTCTTT,CASRDRAENTEAFF
NA,TRBV2,TRBJ2-1,TRBD1,TGTGCCAGCAGGAAGGGGGCCGATAGGAACAATGAGCAGTTCTTC,CASRKGADRNNEQFF
NA,TRBV4-1,TRBJ2-7,NA,TGCGCCAGCAGCCAAGTCTCCGGTTCCTACGAGCAGTACTTC,CASSQVSGSYEQYF
NA,TRBV4-3,TRBJ1-3,NA,TGCGCCAGCAGCCAAGAGGAGGCGTGGGGACTTGGAAACACCATATATTTT,CASSQEEAWGLGNTIYF
few,TRBV19,TRBJ1-1,NA,TGTGCCAGTAGTATTCTGAACACTGAAGCTTTCTTT,CASSILNTEAFF
NA,TRBV13,TRBJ1-1,TRBD1,TGTGCCAGCAGCTACCTACAGGGGGGAGGGACTGAAGCTTTCTTT,CASSYLQGGGTEAFF
NA,TRBV7-9,TRBJ2-5,TRBD2,TGTGCCAGCAGCTTAGGGACTAGCCTTACCCAGTACTTC,CASSLGTSLTQYF
NA,TRBV11-2,TRBJ1-6,NA,TGTGCCAGCAGCTTAGAAGGAACAGGGCTAAATTCACCCCTCCACTTT,CASSLEGTGLNSPLHF
NA,TRBV28,TRBJ2-7,TRBD1,TGTGCCAGCAGTTACACCGGGACAGAGGAAAACGAGCAGTACTTC,CASSYTGTEENEQYF
NA,TRBV5-6,TRBJ1-2,TRBD1,TGTGCCAGCAGCTTCCGAGGGCGGGACAGCCCCAATCCCTATGGCTACACCTTC,CASSFRGRDSPNPYGYTF
NA,TRBV2,TRBJ1-2,NA,TGTGCCAGCAGTGCACAGGACCCTTCGTTCTATGGCTACACCTTC,CASSAQDPSFYGYTF
few,TRBV28,TRBJ1-5,NA,TGTGCCAGCAGCCTCTCGGGGCGCAATCAGCCCCAGCATTTT,CASSLSGRNQPQHF
few,TRBV6-5,TRBJ1-2,NA,TGTGCCAGCAGAACGGACCGTCACTATGGCTACACCTTC,CASRTDRHYGYTF
large,TRBV28,TRBJ2-3,NA,TGTGCCAGCAGTTTTGTCGCTGGGACAGATACGCAGTATTTT,CASSFVAGTDTQYF
NA,TRBV5-6,TRBJ1-1,NA,TGTGCCAGCAGCTTGGTAGGGGCCGCTGAAGCTTTCTTT,CASSLVGAAEAFF
NA,TRBV7-9,TRBJ2-7,NA,TGTGCCAGCAGCTTACGGCAGGGCTACAACGAGCAGTACTTC,CASSLRQGYNEQYF
NA,TRBV5-1,TRBJ1-2,NA,TGCGCCAGCGCCCACGGAGGGTATGGCTACACCTTC,CASAHGGYGYTF
few,TRBV19,TRBJ2-7,NA,TGTGCCAGTAGTCGTGGCCACCTATCCTACGAGCAGTACTTC,CASSRGHLSYEQYF
NA,TRBV5-1,TRBJ1-1,NA,TGCGCCAGCAGCTTGTGGTTACAGGAGAACACTGAAGCTTTCTTT,CASSLWLQENTEAFF
NA,TRBV25-1,TRBJ1-1,NA,TGTGCCAGCGGAAGGATTACTGAAGCTTTCTTT,CASGRITEAFF